The 22 T cell receptor beta chains below all came from one sample that was sequenced in a study of cytomegalovirus exposure and HLA in healthy donors. The table came from immunoSEQ multiplex PCR; TCRdb's copy has only in-frame clones and leaves some out. Altogether 220,000 or so clones are present, 90% to 95% being singletons, with the ten largest covering 0.8% to 1.2%. The sequenced sample consisted of PBMCs. The receptor source for this set is a woman aged 18-30 years in good health and CMV-seronegative.

As to this clone: An end of the junction does not agree with germline; a read error may underlie this. Here the CDR3 DNA reads TGTGCCAGCAGCTTAGGAGGCTCTGGCGGGAGGTCGCGCTTC. Protein: CASSLGGSGGRSRF. The chain links TRBV7-2 to TRBJ2-7; TRBD2 aligns across 8 bases. The CDR3 spans 14 residues. Germline CDR1 SGHTA, CDR2 FQGNSA.

The CDR3 protein is CASSLAGVLYEQYF. CDR3 in DNA: TGTGCCAGCAGCCTAGCGGGAGTCCTTTACGAGCAGTACTTC. The gene calls are TRBV27 and TRBJ2-7; TRBD2 matches 10 bases. Germline V gene lookup returns CDR1 MNHEY and CDR2 SMNVEV (reference sequence). V shed 6 bases, J shed 4 bases, and the junction held 6 bases outside the gene matches. This CDR3 comprises 14 residues.

This clone was observed once. The rearrangement joins TRBV5-1 to TRBJ2-5; a weak D match, TRBD1 (6 bases). This CDR3 spans 14 amino acids. CDR1 is SGHRS and CDR2 is YFSETQ in the germline V gene. The V end lost 1 base, the J end lost 5 bases, and 12 bases lay between the germline ends. The CDR3 DNA reads TGCGCCAGCAGCTTGTCCGGGACATGGGAGACCCAGTACTTC. This gives the protein CASSLSGTWETQYF.

This clone appeared a single time. This sequence joins TRBV5-1 and TRBJ2-7; 10 bases match TRBD2. V lost 2 bases to trimming and J lost 2 bases; unmatched junction nucleotides: 10. Germline CDR1 reads SGHRS; CDR2 reads YFSETQ. The CDR3 has 17 amino acids. CDR3 sequence: CASSFRSSGRATYEQYF. CDR3 DNA: TGCGCCAGCAGCTTTAGGTCTAGCGGGAGAGCTACCTACGAGCAGTACTTC.

The rearrangement joins TRBV27 to TRBJ2-7; 12 positions match TRBD2. Germline values: CDR1 MNHEY, CDR2 SMNVEV (reference sequence). This CDR3 is 15 amino acids long. J was trimmed by 0 bases and V by 6 bases; bases with no gene match: 3. The CDR3 is CASRLAGGSSYEQYF. The CDR3 nucleotides read TGTGCCAGCAGACTAGCGGGAGGTTCCTCCTACGAGCAGTACTTC.

This chain uses TRBV18 with TRBJ1-4; TRBD1 aligns across 8 bases. Germline assignment: CDR1 KGHSH and CDR2 LQKENI. Trimming removed 1 base from V and 7 bases from J; junction bases left unmatched: 5. The CDR3 has 15 amino acids. As DNA, the CDR3 is TGTGCCAGCTCACCACGTGGACAGGGACGTGAAAAACTGTTTTTT. Protein: CASSPRGQGREKLFF.

V usage is TRBV5-1 and J usage is TRBJ1-2; TRBD1 agrees at 10 bases. The CDR3 loop spans 13 amino acids. Trimming removed 4 bases from V and 8 bases from J; junction bases left unmatched: 5. The germline CDR1 and CDR2 sequences are SGHRS and YFSETQ. CDR3 protein: CASSPGTGDGYTF. The CDR3, as DNA: TGCGCCAGCAGCCCCGGGACAGGGGACGGCTACACCTTC.

This chain links TRBV7-2 with TRBJ1-1; D possibly corresponds to TRBD1 (5 bases). Trimming took 4 bases from V and 2 from J, leaving 14 bases between them. The germline V gene encodes CDR1 SGHTA and CDR2 FQGNSA. The CDR3 is 15 residues long. In nucleotides, the CDR3 is TGTGCCAGCAGCTCCCTTCGGGGGGGTAACACTGAAGCTTTCTTT. It translates to CASSSLRGGNTEAFF.

The table lists this clone with a count of one. The V and J genes are TRBV7-3 and TRBJ2-7; maybe TRBD1 (7 bases). The germline CDR1 and CDR2 sequences are SGHTA and FQGTGA. The CDR3 extends over 15 amino acids. Deletions cut 5 bases from V and 5 bases from J, with 19 bases between. The CDR3 region is CASSQGQGGTNEQYF. DNA of the CDR3: TGTGCCAGCAGCCAAGGCCAGGGGGGAACCAACGAGCAGTACTTC.

This chain links TRBV6-1 with TRBJ2-7; 7 bases are a match to TRBD2. There are 14 residues in the CDR3. J lost 5 bases, V lost 5 bases, and 9 bases had no gene match. Germline lookup yields CDR1 MNHNS and CDR2 SASEGT. CDR3 in amino acids: CASSLAGELHEQYF. The CDR3 nucleotides read TGTGCCAGCAGTCTGGCGGGAGAACTCCACGAGCAGTACTTC.

The chain employs TRBV7-3 and TRBJ2-2; 8 bases agree with TRBD2. Trimming at V came to 4 bases and at J to 6 bases, leaving 7 bases not matched to a gene. CDR1 SGHTA and CDR2 FQGTGA come from the germline V gene. The CDR3 has 15 residues. In DNA, the CDR3 is TGTGCCAGCAGCTCGAGCGGGAGTCTGTCCGGGGAGCTGTTTTTT. This sequence encodes CASSSSGSLSGELFF.

This rearrangement joins TRBV19 to TRBJ1-5; 8 bases are a match to TRBD1. The CDR3 is made up of 14 amino acids. Germline CDR1 and CDR2: LNHDA and SQIVND (reference sequence). The V gene end was trimmed by 3 bases and the J gene end by 7 bases; junction bases not matched to a gene: 5. Written as DNA, the CDR3 is TGTGCCAGTAGTATTGGACAGGGCGGACAGCCCCAGCATTTT. Its protein product is CASSIGQGGQPQHF. Variable domain in full (rest from reference TRBV19 and TRBJ1-5): DGGITQSPKYLFRKEGQNVTLSCEQNLNHDAMYWYRQDPGQGLRLIYYSQIVNDFQKGDIAEGYSVSREKKESFPLTVTSAQKNPTAFYLCASSIGQGGQPQHFGDGTRLSIL.

V and J are TRBV19 and TRBJ2-5; the D gene is possibly TRBD1 (6 bases). With 5 bases removed from V and 4 bases from J, the gap between germline ends came to 14 bases. The CDR3 sequence is 14 residues long. Germline CDR1 is LNHDA and CDR2 is SQIVND (reference sequence). The CDR3 nucleotides are TGTGCCAGTAGTGACCCCAGGGGCAGAGAGACCCAGTACTTC. It encodes CASSDPRGRETQYF.

The J gene is TRBJ1-2, the V gene TRBV25-1; 7 positions agree with TRBD1. The V segment lost 3 bases and the J segment 3 bases; nucleotides outside the gene matches: 4. The CDR3 has 14 amino acids. Per germline, CDR1 MGHDK and CDR2 SYGVNS. The CDR3 DNA reads TGTGCCAGCAGTGATGGGGGACAGTACTATGGCTACACCTTC. Encoded protein: CASSDGGQYYGYTF.

This chain connects TRBV6-1 to TRBJ1-5; 7 bases are a match to TRBD1. Germline CDR1 is MNHNS and CDR2 is SASEGT. The V gene end was trimmed by 7 bases and the J gene end by 4 bases; junction bases not matched to a gene: 4. The CDR3 contains 13 residues. The CDR3 sequence: CASTGRGNQPQHF. The CDR3 DNA follows: TGTGCCAGCACGGGCAGGGGGAATCAGCCCCAGCATTTT.

The chain is built from TRBV25-1 and TRBJ1-2; D is ambiguous. V lost 6 bases, J lost 7 bases, and 9 bases lay in between. CDR1 and CDR2 from the germline V gene are MGHDK and SYGVNS. The CDR3 is 11 amino acids. The CDR3 here is CASRFVGGYTF. The CDR3 bases are TGTGCCAGCAGATTCGTCGGTGGCTACACCTTC.

Here the CDR3 reads CASSGGVASGKWQETQYF. CDR3 sequence (DNA): TGTGCCAGCAGTGGGGGTGTGGCTAGCGGGAAGTGGCAAGAGACCCAGTACTTC. J is TRBJ2-5 and V is TRBV6-1, with 9 bases lining up with TRBD2. Germline-derived CDR1 and CDR2 are MNHNS and SASEGT. V was clipped by 4 bases and J by 2 bases; unmatched bases: 14. This CDR3 is built from 18 residues.

The chain recombines TRBV9 with TRBJ1-1, with a possible D match to TRBD1 (5 bases). The germline gives CDR1 SGDLS, CDR2 YYNGEE. CDR3 length: 15 residues. V was cut by 6 bases and J by 3 bases, with 18 bases left in between. The DNA for the CDR3 is TGTGCCAGCAACAGGCGAGACGGGTCGGACACTGAAGCTTTCTTT. It specifies CASNRRDGSDTEAFF.

As regards this clone: The sample carries other DNA sequences with the same CDR3. V is TRBV30 and J is TRBJ1-2, with D perhaps matching TRBD1 (5 bases). Trimming shortened V by 1 base and J by 4 bases, and 7 bases separated the two germline ends. The CDR3 loop spans 12 amino acids. Germline values: CDR1 GTSNPN, CDR2 SVGIG (reference sequence). The CDR3 loop reads CAWSAGGYGYTF. The DNA of the CDR3 is TGTGCCTGGAGTGCCGGGGGCTATGGCTACACCTTC.

This clone was found once. V is TRBV15 and J is TRBJ1-2, with D unresolved. Germline loops: CDR1 LNHNV, CDR2 YYDKDF (reference sequence). V lost 0 bases, J lost 4 bases, and 15 bases lay in between. The CDR3 loop spans 16 amino acids. DNA for the CDR3: TGTGCCACCAGCAGAGATTGGGGAGCAGAGGGCTATGGCTACACCTTC. This sequence encodes CATSRDWGAEGYGYTF.

The chain uses TRBV9 and TRBJ2-5; D uncertain. CDR3 length equals 15 residues. CDR1 is SGDLS, CDR2 YYNGEE, per germline. Between the trimmed V and J ends, which lost 0 bases and 5 bases, there was a span of 14 bases. CDR3 amino acids: CASSVGAGRLETQYF. CDR3 bases: TGTGCCAGCAGCGTAGGGGCCGGTAGGCTCGAGACCCAGTACTTC.

Comment on this clone: An end of the junction does not agree with germline; a read error may underlie this. This chain links TRBV7-7 with TRBJ1-1, with 7 bases lining up with TRBD1. The germline V gene has CDR1 SSHAT and CDR2 FNYEAQ (reference sequence). This CDR3 region has 14 residues. CDR3 amino acids: CASRPGTVNTEAFF. The CDR3 coding sequence is TGTGCTAGCAGACCCGGGACAGTGAACACTGAAGCTTTCTTT. Based on the CDR3 plus reference TRBV7-7 and TRBJ1-1, the full variable domain is GAGVSQSPRYKVTKRGQDVTLRCDPISSHATLYWYQQALGQGPEFLTYFNYEAQPDKSGLPSDRFSAERPEGSISTLTIQRTEQRDSAMYRCASRPGTVNTEAFFGQGTRLTVV.